Given below is one T cell receptor (beta chain) in context. Its matching antigen is unknown. These data belong to a study of shared clonotypes between healthy human individuals. Study-wide context: Aged 18 to 49, the donors were two women and a few men. Study conclusions and caveats: Sequencing depth was a factor that was expected to affect clonotype sharing among donors.

The CDR3 length is 15 residues. Germline loops: CDR1 MDHEN, CDR2 SYDVKM. V shed 5 bases, J shed 14 bases, and the junction held 18 bases outside the gene matches. An assay was performed, and its level was deep. Assay used: immunoSEQ multiplex PCR; TCRdb lists only in-frame clones, some missing. This repertoire shows roughly 2.2 million clones, more than 85% found once; its top ten account for about 0.39%. CD4+ cells were split into CD45RA+ naive and CD45RA-negative memory subsets. The sequencing input was naive CD4+ T cells from PBMCs. As for subset: CD45RA+ positively selected. The receptor was derived from a man younger than 35 in good health. Some clones in this sample may be carry-over from other donors' samples. The rearrangement links TRBV28 to TRBJ2-4, with 7 nucleotides matching TRBD1. Here the CDR3 DNA reads TGTGCCAGCAGTCACCCCCGGGACAGCGGACTCCCAAAGTACTTC. Its translation: CASSHPRDSGLPKYF.